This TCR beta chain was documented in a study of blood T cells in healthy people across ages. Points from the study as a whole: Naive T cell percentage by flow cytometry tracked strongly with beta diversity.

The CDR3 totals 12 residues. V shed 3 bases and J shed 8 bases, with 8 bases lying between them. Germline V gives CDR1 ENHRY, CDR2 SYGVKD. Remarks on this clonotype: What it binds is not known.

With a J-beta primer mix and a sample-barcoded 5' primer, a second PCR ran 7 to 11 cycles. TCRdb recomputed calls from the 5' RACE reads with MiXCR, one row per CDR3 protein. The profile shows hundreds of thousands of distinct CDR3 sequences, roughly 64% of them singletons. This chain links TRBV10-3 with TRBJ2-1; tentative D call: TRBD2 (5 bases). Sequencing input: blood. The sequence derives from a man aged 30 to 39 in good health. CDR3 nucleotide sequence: TGTGCCATCAGTGAATGGCGGGATGAGCAGTTCTTC. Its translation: CAISEWRDEQFF.